The clone carrying this T cell receptor beta chain was seen only a few times. In TCRdb, the 5' RACE reads were re-called with MiXCR into one record per CDR3 protein. Of some 330,000 distinct CDR3 sequences detected, 9% appear once; the ten largest clones hold 8.5% to 10%. The data derive from a study of identical twins. Germline values: CDR1 MNHNY, CDR2 SVGAGI (reference sequence). This CDR3 is built from 14 residues. The V gene end was trimmed by 4 bases and the J gene end by 15 bases; junction bases not matched to a gene: 14. The chain employs TRBV6-6 and TRBJ2-1; 8 bases line up with TRBD1. The sequence came from a woman aged 45-65 years in good health. Sequenced input: naive T cells sorted from blood. This chain's CDR3 is CASSSSGQGSFVFF. CDR3 bases: TGTGCCAGCAGTTCTTCCGGACAGGGTAGTTTTGTGTTCTTC.